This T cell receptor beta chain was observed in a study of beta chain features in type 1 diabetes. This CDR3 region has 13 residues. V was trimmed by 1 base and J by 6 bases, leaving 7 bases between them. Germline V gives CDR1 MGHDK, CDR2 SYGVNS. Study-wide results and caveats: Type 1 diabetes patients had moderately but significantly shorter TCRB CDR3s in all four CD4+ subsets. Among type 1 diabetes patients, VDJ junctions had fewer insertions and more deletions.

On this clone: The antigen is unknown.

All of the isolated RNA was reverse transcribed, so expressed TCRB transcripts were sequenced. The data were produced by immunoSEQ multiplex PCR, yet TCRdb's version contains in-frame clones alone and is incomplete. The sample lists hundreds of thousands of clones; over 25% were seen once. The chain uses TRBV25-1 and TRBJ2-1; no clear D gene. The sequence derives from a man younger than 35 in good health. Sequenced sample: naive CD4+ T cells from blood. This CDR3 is CASSEFGLNEQFF. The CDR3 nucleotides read TGTGCCAGCAGTGAATTTGGCCTCAATGAGCAGTTCTTC.